This is a list of T cell receptor beta chains from one sample in a study of Graves' ophthalmopathy and Graves' hyperthyroidism. MiXCR, applied by TCRdb to the multiplex PCR reads, yields one record per CDR3 protein. This sample yields some 1.1 million distinct CDR3 sequences, of which roughly 35% are seen a single time; around 10% belongs to the top ten. Sequences were obtained from peripheral blood or thyroid tissue (not recorded which). The receptors stem from an adult man with Graves' hyperthyroidism. The CDR3 runs from the conserved cysteine through the conserved F or W. D genes are given only for firm matches. A row's size may be missing; if present it is once, few, many or a size class.

V: TRBV11-1
D: .
J: TRBJ2-5
size: .
DNA: TGTGCCAGCAAGAGGGCAAGCCAAGAGACCCAGTACTTC
CDR3: CASKRASQETQYF

V: TRBV30
D: .
J: TRBJ2-7
size: .
DNA: TGTGCCTGGAGCAGGGACCGCCTCTACGAGCAGTACTTC
CDR3: CAWSRDRLYEQYF

V: TRBV4-2
D: .
J: TRBJ2-5
size: many
DNA: TGTGCCAGCAGCCAACGGACTCAGTGGGAGACCCAGTACTTC
CDR3: CASSQRTQWETQYF

V: TRBV10-2
D: .
J: TRBJ1-5
size: once
DNA: TGCGCCAGCAGAGAAAGGGTGATCAATCAGCCCCAGCATTTT
CDR3: CASRERVINQPQHF

V: TRBV5-1
D: .
J: TRBJ2-7
size: many
DNA: TGCGCCAGCTACTCCCAGGGTTCCGAGCAGTACTTC
CDR3: CASYSQGSEQYF

V: TRBV10-3
D: TRBD1
J: TRBJ1-1
size: .
DNA: TGTGCCATCAGTCCTGGGACAGGGGGCGCCCCTGAAGCTTTCTTT
CDR3: CAISPGTGGAPEAFF

V: TRBV4-3
D: TRBD2
J: TRBJ2-5
size: .
DNA: TGCGCCAGCAGCCCTAGCGGGGGCATAGAGACCCAGTACTTC
CDR3: CASSPSGGIETQYF

V: TRBV12-3/TRBV12-4
D: .
J: TRBJ2-5
size: .
DNA: TGTGCCAGCAGTTTAGGACAGGACCAAGAGGCCCAGTACTTC
CDR3: CASSLGQDQEAQYF

V: TRBV29-1
D: TRBD2
J: TRBJ2-3
size: .
DNA: TGCAGCGCCCAACCCCGACTAGCGGGTAGGGGGGATACGCAGTATTTT
CDR3: CSAQPRLAGRGDTQYF

V: TRBV7-9
D: TRBD2
J: TRBJ2-7
size: once
DNA: TGTGCCAGCAGCCCTATACTAGCGGGAGTTGTCTACGAGCAGTACTTC
CDR3: CASSPILAGVVYEQYF

V: TRBV20-1
D: TRBD1
J: TRBJ1-2
size: many
DNA: TGCAGTGCTCTGACAGGGACGACCTCCGGCTATGGCTACACCTTC
CDR3: CSALTGTTSGYGYTF

V: TRBV15
D: .
J: TRBJ1-2
size: .
DNA: TGTGCCACCAGCAGAGACCGGGGACTCCTCAGGGATGGCTACACCTTC
CDR3: CATSRDRGLLRDGYTF

V: TRBV27
D: .
J: TRBJ1-1
size: few
DNA: TGTGCCAGCAGTTTACGTGTGGAGATGAACACTGAAGCTTTCTTT
CDR3: CASSLRVEMNTEAFF

V: TRBV6-5
D: .
J: TRBJ2-7
size: few
DNA: TGTGCCAGCGGTCGTCACAGGGACCGCTCCTACGAGCAGTACTTC
CDR3: CASGRHRDRSYEQYF

V: TRBV4-2
D: .
J: TRBJ2-5
size: .
DNA: TGTGCCAGCAGCCAAGAGGGGGTAGCAGGTGATAGGGCCCAGTACTTC
CDR3: CASSQEGVAGDRAQYF

V: TRBV7-9
D: .
J: TRBJ2-7
size: .
DNA: TGTGCCAGCAGCCCAGGGACATTCCCCTACGAGCAGTACTTC
CDR3: CASSPGTFPYEQYF

V: TRBV14
D: TRBD1
J: TRBJ1-2
size: many
DNA: TGTGCCAGCAGCCAAGTCGTCGGGACAGGGGTGCATGGCTACACCTTC
CDR3: CASSQVVGTGVHGYTF

V: TRBV7-2
D: .
J: TRBJ2-5
size: once
DNA: TGTGCCAGCAGCTTAGAGTTTCGTAGCGGAGGGTACCAAGAGACCCAGTACTTC
CDR3: CASSLEFRSGGYQETQYF

V: TRBV6-5
D: .
J: TRBJ1-6
size: .
DNA: TGTGCCAGCAGTGACGACAGTTGGGACTATAATTCACCCCTCCACTTT
CDR3: CASSDDSWDYNSPLHF

V: TRBV25-1
D: .
J: TRBJ2-2
size: .
DNA: TGTGCCAGCAGACCCCACTCTAGCGCCGCCACCGGGGAGCTGTTTTTT
CDR3: CASRPHSSAATGELFF

V: TRBV7-2
D: TRBD1
J: TRBJ2-5
size: .
DNA: TGTGCCAGCAGCTACAGGGGGCAGGGGGCGGAGGAGACCCAGTACTTC
CDR3: CASSYRGQGAEETQYF

V: TRBV6-6
D: TRBD1
J: TRBJ2-7
size: .
DNA: TGTGCCAGCACAAGGACAGGGGGCAACTTAACCCCACGGGGCGAGCAGTACTTC
CDR3: CASTRTGGNLTPRGEQYF

V: TRBV3-1
D: .
J: TRBJ1-2
size: .
DNA: TGTGCCAGCAGCCAAGACGAGGTAGAAGCTAACTATGGCTACACCTTC
CDR3: CASSQDEVEANYGYTF

V: TRBV30
D: .
J: TRBJ1-4
size: .
DNA: TGTGCCTGGAGCCCGGGCCGTAATGAAAAACTGTTTTTT
CDR3: CAWSPGRNEKLFF

V: TRBV28
D: TRBD2
J: TRBJ2-7
size: few
DNA: TGTGCCAGCGGCACGGGGGGGGTCACCTACGAGCAGTACTTC
CDR3: CASGTGGVTYEQYF

V: TRBV7-9
D: .
J: TRBJ2-7
size: many
DNA: TGTGCCAGCAGCCCAGGGGTCCTATCCGCGGGGGAGCAGTACTTC
CDR3: CASSPGVLSAGEQYF

V: TRBV29-1
D: .
J: TRBJ1-1
size: many
DNA: TGCAGCGTTGATCCGGTCATGAACACTGAAGCTTTCTTT
CDR3: CSVDPVMNTEAFF

V: TRBV12-3/TRBV12-4
D: .
J: TRBJ1-2
size: many
DNA: TGTGCCAGCAGTCGTGCGGGGGGCTACACCTTC
CDR3: CASSRAGGYTF

V: TRBV19
D: .
J: TRBJ1-5
size: .
DNA: TGTGCCAGCGGCCGGGCCCAACAAAATCAGCCCCAGCATTTT
CDR3: CASGRAQQNQPQHF

V: TRBV20-1
D: .
J: TRBJ1-4
size: .
DNA: TGCAGTGTAGGGGATGGCGGGGTTTGGACTAATGAAAAACTGTTTTTT
CDR3: CSVGDGGVWTNEKLFF

V: TRBV10-2
D: TRBD2
J: TRBJ2-7
size: .
DNA: TGCGCCAGCAGCGCCCGGACTAGCGGGAGTCGCGAGCAGTACTTC
CDR3: CASSARTSGSREQYF

V: TRBV10-1
D: .
J: TRBJ2-5
size: many
DNA: TGCGCCAGCAGTGAGGGGCAGGGATATGGGACCCAGTACTTC
CDR3: CASSEGQGYGTQYF

V: TRBV15
D: .
J: TRBJ1-4
size: .
DNA: TGTGCCACCAGCAGAGCCCAGGGGAAACTGTTTTTT
CDR3: CATSRAQGKLFF

V: TRBV7-8
D: .
J: TRBJ2-2
size: .
DNA: TGTGCCAGCAGCATGATGGCGGGCGGGACCGGGGAGCTGTTTTTT
CDR3: CASSMMAGGTGELFF

V: TRBV24-1
D: .
J: TRBJ1-5
size: .
DNA: TGTGCCACCAGTGATAAGGAGGTGGGTCAGCCCCAGCATTTT
CDR3: CATSDKEVGQPQHF

V: TRBV5-6
D: .
J: TRBJ2-7
size: .
DNA: TGTGCCAGCAGCAATTCGCTCCGGGCCTCAACTATAAATGGGGCGATCTACGAGCAGTACTTC
CDR3: CASSNSLRASTINGAIYEQYF

V: TRBV12-3/TRBV12-4
D: TRBD1
J: TRBJ2-7
size: .
DNA: TGTGCCAGCAGTCGCGCGGACAGGGGCGAGCAGTACTTC
CDR3: CASSRADRGEQYF

V: TRBV19
D: .
J: TRBJ2-5
size: .
DNA: TGTGCCAGTAGTATGGAGACCCGCGGTGTGACCCAGTACTTC
CDR3: CASSMETRGVTQYF

V: TRBV7-9
D: TRBD1
J: TRBJ1-4
size: .
DNA: TGTGCCAGCAGCTTTAGGGGGCCAGCAACTAATGAAAAACTGTTTTTT
CDR3: CASSFRGPATNEKLFF

V: TRBV29-1
D: .
J: TRBJ2-6
size: many
DNA: TGCAGCGTTGAAGGGGGGCCTGGGGCCAACGTCCTGACTTTC
CDR3: CSVEGGPGANVLTF

V: TRBV6-5
D: .
J: TRBJ1-1
size: .
DNA: TGTGCCAGCAGTTACGCGGGGCTGGAGACTGAAGCTTTCTTT
CDR3: CASSYAGLETEAFF

V: TRBV4-1
D: .
J: TRBJ1-2
size: few
DNA: TGCGCCAGCAGCCCCTACTCCTGGCAGAACTATGGCTACACCTTC
CDR3: CASSPYSWQNYGYTF

V: TRBV29-1
D: .
J: TRBJ2-2
size: many
DNA: TGCAGCGCCAAGGAGGGGTTCGACGGGGAGCTGTTTTTT
CDR3: CSAKEGFDGELFF

V: TRBV25-1
D: .
J: TRBJ1-4
size: many
DNA: TGTGCCAGCAGTGTAAGTCATGAAAAACTGTTTTTT
CDR3: CASSVSHEKLFF

V: TRBV2
D: .
J: TRBJ1-3
size: .
DNA: TGTGCCAGCAGTGAGGGCGTCGGACCGAGCTCTGGAAACACCATATATTTT
CDR3: CASSEGVGPSSGNTIYF

V: TRBV25-1
D: TRBD1
J: TRBJ1-2
size: .
DNA: TGTGCCAGCAGCGGAGACCTAGGGACAGGGGGTGGCTACACCTTC
CDR3: CASSGDLGTGGGYTF

V: TRBV10-3
D: TRBD2
J: TRBJ2-5
size: many
DNA: TGTGCCATCAGCCTGGGACTAGCGGGGGCCCAAGAGACCCAGTACTTC
CDR3: CAISLGLAGAQETQYF

V: TRBV10-3
D: .
J: TRBJ2-5
size: few
DNA: TGTGCCATCAGTCCGGGCCGCGATGGGGCCCAGTACTTC
CDR3: CAISPGRDGAQYF

V: TRBV7-9
D: .
J: TRBJ1-2
size: many
DNA: TGTGCCAGCAGCCTCCCCAGGGTCGTCTATGGCTACACCTTC
CDR3: CASSLPRVVYGYTF

V: TRBV15
D: .
J: TRBJ2-5
size: many
DNA: TGTGCCACCAGCGGAGGTCGTGTTGGCGGAGAGACCCAGTACTTC
CDR3: CATSGGRVGGETQYF

V: TRBV6-5
D: .
J: TRBJ2-5
size: once
DNA: TGTGCCACCCGACAGGTGGGGGAGACCCAGTACTTC
CDR3: CATRQVGETQYF

V: TRBV7-6
D: .
J: TRBJ1-1
size: .
DNA: TGTGCCAGCACTCCACCTGGGCAGACAGGAGCTTTCTTT
CDR3: CASTPPGQTGAFF

V: TRBV10-3
D: TRBD1
J: TRBJ2-5
size: .
DNA: TGTGCCATAAAAACAGGGGGCGAAGAGACCCAGTACTTC
CDR3: CAIKTGGEETQYF

V: TRBV9
D: .
J: TRBJ2-2
size: many
DNA: TGTGCCAGCAGCGTCAAGGGAACGAACACCGGGGAGCTGTTTTTT
CDR3: CASSVKGTNTGELFF

V: TRBV20-1
D: TRBD1
J: TRBJ2-5
size: .
DNA: TGCAGTGCTAGAAAGACAGGGACGTGGGAGACCCAGTACTTC
CDR3: CSARKTGTWETQYF